The 20 T cell receptor beta chains given below trace back to one sample, sequenced in a study of radiotherapy plus CTLA-4 blockade in lung cancer. Sequencing used immunoSEQ multiplex PCR; TCRdb keeps in-frame clones, though not all of them. Seen here are roughly 77,000 clones, roughly 70% observed once, and the top ten hold 8% to 10%. Here the sequenced sample was peripheral blood, taken from a patient treated with radiotherapy plus ipilimumab. Receptors originate from a human donor with non-small cell lung cancer whose response to radiotherapy plus ipilimumab could not be evaluated.

There are a few counts of this clone. CDR3 bases: TGTGCCAGCAGCCGACTAGCGGGAGTGCAGGAGCAGTACTTC. Residues: CASSRLAGVQEQYF. The V call is TRBV11-2, the J call TRBJ2-7, with 12 bases that match TRBD2. The CDR3 spans 14 residues. Germline CDR1 SGHAT, CDR2 FQNNGV. The ends lost 5 bases at V and 7 bases at J; junction bases unmatched: 6.

Only one count was recorded for this clone. The CDR3 here is CASSIRGVGGELFF. CDR3 coding DNA: TGTGCCAGTAGTATCCGGGGAGTCGGCGGGGAGCTGTTTTTT. The chain uses TRBV19 and TRBJ2-2; D perhaps matches TRBD2 (5 bases). CDR1 is LNHDA and CDR2 is SQIVND in the germline V gene (reference sequence). CDR3 length: 14 residues. V was pared by 3 bases and J by 7 bases, with 12 bases between. The variable domain in full, completed from reference TRBV19 and TRBJ2-2, reads DGGITQSPKYLFRKEGQNVTLSCEQNLNHDAMYWYRQDPGQGLRLIYYSQIVNDFQKGDIAEGYSVSREKKESFPLTVTSAQKNPTAFYLCASSIRGVGGELFFGEGSRLTVL.

This sequence joins TRBV7-9 and TRBJ2-2; 7 nucleotides match TRBD2. CDR3 size: 15 residues. CDR1 SEHNR and CDR2 FQNEAQ come from the germline V gene (reference sequence). V was clipped by 2 bases and J by 4 bases; unmatched bases: 4. The CDR3 DNA reads TGTGCCAGCAGCTTAAGCGGGACTGGCACCGGGGAGCTGTTTTTT. Encoded protein: CASSLSGTGTGELFF.

This clone has a handful of counts. The chain links TRBV4-1 to TRBJ1-1, with 10 positions matching TRBD1. CDR1 and CDR2 (germline): MGHRA, YSYEKL. There are 16 residues in the CDR3. Trimming cost V 3 bases and J 0 bases; bases outside gene matches: 4. CDR3 DNA: TGCGCCAGCAGCCATCTGGGACAGGGGATGAACACTGAAGCTTTCTTT. It codes for CASSHLGQGMNTEAFF.

This chain uses TRBV5-1 with TRBJ1-4; 12 positions agree with TRBD1. Germline CDR1 reads SGHRS; CDR2 reads YFSETQ. After removal of 5 bases from V and 4 bases from J, the junction contained 3 bases not matched to a gene. CDR3 length equals 15 residues. This CDR3 is CASRGQGAGNEKLFF. For the CDR3, the DNA is TGCGCCAGCAGGGGACAGGGGGCCGGTAATGAAAAACTGTTTTTT.

This sequence joins TRBV7-2 and TRBJ2-5; 9 bases align to TRBD2. This CDR3 region has 19 residues. V lost 1 base, J lost 3 bases, and 15 bases stayed unmatched. Germline loops: CDR1 SGHTA, CDR2 FQGNSA. CDR3 in amino acids: CASSLGSSGVFFLKETQYF. Written as DNA, the CDR3 is TGTGCCAGCAGCTTAGGTTCTAGCGGGGTCTTCTTCCTTAAAGAGACCCAGTACTTC.

This clone appeared a few times. V and J are TRBV18 and TRBJ2-7, with TRBD1 identical over 9 bases. Germline lookup yields CDR1 KGHSH and CDR2 LQKENI. The ends lost 6 bases at V and 0 bases at J; junction bases unmatched: 6. There are 15 residues in the CDR3. CDR3 sequence: CASSDRGLSSYEQYF. The CDR3 nucleotides are TGTGCCAGCTCGGACAGGGGCCTGAGCTCCTACGAGCAGTACTTC. Drawing the rest from reference TRBV18 and TRBJ2-7, the complete variable domain is NAGVMQNPRHLVRRRGQEARLRCSPMKGHSHVYWYRQLPEEGLKFMVYLQKENIIDESGMPKERFSAEFPKEGPSILRIQQVVRGDSAAYFCASSDRGLSSYEQYFGPGTRLTVT.

The rearrangement uses TRBV5-6 and TRBJ2-3; D gene ambiguous. CDR3 length: 12 amino acids. V was pared by 1 base and J by 4 bases, with 4 bases between. CDR1 SGHDT and CDR2 YYEEEE come from the germline V gene. The CDR3 spells CASSLSADTQYF. DNA of the CDR3: TGTGCCAGCAGCTTGTCGGCAGATACGCAGTATTTT.

This chain joins TRBV7-9 and TRBJ2-1, with 7 bases fitting TRBD1. The CDR3 is made up of 15 amino acids. The germline V gene has CDR1 SEHNR and CDR2 FQNEAQ (reference sequence). J gave up 1 base and V 3 bases, and 3 bases lay outside the gene matches. The CDR3 here is CASSLRGQSYNEQFF. For the CDR3, the DNA is TGTGCCAGCAGCTTGAGGGGGCAGTCCTACAATGAGCAGTTCTTC.

The V and J genes are TRBV25-1 and TRBJ2-2, with 8 bases that match TRBD1. This CDR3 contains 17 residues. Unmatched junction bases numbered 6, after V lost 2 bases and J lost 1 base. The germline V gene has CDR1 MGHDK and CDR2 SYGVNS. CDR3 coding DNA: TGTGCCAGCAGTGAAGAACAGGGGGTTTTGAACACCGGGGAGCTGTTTTTT. It yields the protein CASSEEQGVLNTGELFF.

The V and J genes are TRBV6-7 and TRBJ2-2, with TRBD1 matching over 7 bases. TRBV6-7 is an ORF, with its function uncertain. Germline trimming cut 2 bases from V and 7 bases from J; bases unmatched to any gene: 1. The CDR3 length is 13 residues. As DNA, the CDR3 is TGTGCCAGCAGTTACAGGGGGCACGGGGAGCTGTTTTTT. Translation gives CASSYRGHGELFF.

V usage is TRBV6-5 and J usage is TRBJ1-2; D is ambiguous. The CDR3 runs to 15 residues. CDR1 MNHEY and CDR2 SVGAGI come from the germline V gene. Trimming cost V 5 bases and J 8 bases, with 21 bases left between them. CDR3 loop: CASSRLGHLGGGYTF. The DNA for the CDR3 is TGTGCCAGCAGTCGCTTGGGTCATCTGGGAGGCGGCTACACCTTC.

This chain joins TRBV15 and TRBJ1-6, with D perhaps TRBD1 (5 bases). Germline CDR1 reads LNHNV; CDR2 reads YYDKDF (reference sequence). This CDR3 spans 13 amino acids. V lost 2 bases and J lost 8, with 7 bases in between. The CDR3 region has the DNA TGTGCCACCAGCAGAACGGGGGATTCACCCCTCCACTTT. Encoded protein: CATSRTGDSPLHF.

This clone was observed a few times. The genes are TRBV5-1 and TRBJ1-1; 8 nucleotides align to TRBD1. CDR1 and CDR2 (germline): SGHRS, YFSETQ. J gave up 1 base and V 4 bases, and 9 bases lay outside the gene matches. There are 16 residues in the CDR3. The CDR3, as DNA: TGCGCCAGCAGCACCGGACAGGGAGGCTCGAACACTGAAGCTTTCTTT. This codes for CASSTGQGGSNTEAFF. Variable domain in full (rest from reference TRBV5-1 and TRBJ1-1): KAGVTQTPRYLIKTRGQQVTLSCSPISGHRSVSWYQQTPGQGLQFLFEYFSETQRNKGNFPGRFSGRQFSNSRSEMNVSTLELGDSALYLCASSTGQGGSNTEAFFGQGTRLTVV.

The chain couples TRBV12-5 to TRBJ2-3, with 10 bases aligning to TRBD2. Per germline, CDR1 LGHNT and CDR2 FRNRAP. The CDR3 runs to 19 residues. The V and J ends lost 0 bases and 4 bases, in that order; junction bases with no gene match: 13. For the CDR3, the DNA is TGTGCTAGTGGTTTGGTATTAGGGGCTAGCGGGAGTGGCCCAGATACGCAGTATTTT. Its translation is CASGLVLGASGSGPDTQYF.

CDR3 sequence reads: CASGLIPPPSGLPYEQYF. CDR3 nucleotides: TGTGCTAGTGGTTTGATACCCCCGCCTAGCGGTTTGCCCTACGAGCAGTACTTC. This chain connects TRBV12-5 to TRBJ2-7; TRBD2 matches at 7 bases. The germline V gene has CDR1 LGHNT and CDR2 FRNRAP. V gave up 2 bases and J gave up 2 bases; unmatched junction bases: 15. The CDR3 loop spans 18 amino acids.

The V call is TRBV2, the J call TRBJ2-5; no clear D. The end of the DNA fits TRBJ2-7 better, so the J call may be wrong. The CDR3 has 11 amino acids. Germline CDR1 is SNHLY and CDR2 is FYNNEI. CDR3 nucleotide sequence: TGTGCCAGCAGTTTAACCTACGAGCAGTACTTC. Translating gives CASSLTYEQYF.

This rearrangement joins TRBV7-2 to TRBJ2-7; TRBD2 aligns across 9 bases. Germline CDR1 SGHTA, CDR2 FQGNSA. The CDR3 runs 18 residues. Losses at the gene ends were 2 bases for V and 4 bases for J; bases not matched to a gene: 15. CDR3 coding DNA: TGTGCCAGCAGCTTATCGGGGGCGGCAGCGGGGGGTCGGTACGAGCAGTACTTC. It yields the protein CASSLSGAAAGGRYEQYF. The whole variable domain, filled in from reference TRBV7-2 and TRBJ2-7, reads GAGVSQSPSNKVTEKGKDVELRCDPISGHTALYWYRQSLGQGLEFLIYFQGNSAPDKSGLPSDRFSAERTGGSVSTLTIQRTQQEDSAVYLCASSLSGAAAGGRYEQYFGPGTRLTVT.

This chain uses TRBV5-1 with TRBJ2-2; TRBD1 matches 7 bases. The CDR3 sequence is 17 residues long. Germline V gives CDR1 SGHRS, CDR2 YFSETQ. V shed 3 bases and J 5 bases; nucleotides not matched to a gene: 13. Here the CDR3 reads CASSSELTGPQTGELFF. The CDR3 DNA reads as TGCGCCAGCAGCTCCGAACTGACAGGGCCCCAAACCGGGGAGCTGTTTTTT.

This chain links TRBV9 with TRBJ2-3, with TRBD2 matching 14 bases. The CDR3 has 17 amino acids. Germline assignment: CDR1 SGDLS and CDR2 YYNGEE. V was clipped by 4 bases and J by 4 bases; unmatched bases: 8. The CDR3 spells CASSTPLTSGGADTQYF. The DNA for the CDR3 is TGTGCCAGCAGCACACCCCTGACTAGCGGGGGGGCAGATACGCAGTATTTT.